This T cell receptor beta chain was captured in a study of T cells in Graves' hyperthyroidism and ophthalmopathy (dated by TCRdb to the late 2010s). Regarding the research as a whole: Peripheral blood was sampled at the time of initial diagnosis, prior to any treatment. TCR Vbeta CDR3 sequencing of approximately 140 peripheral blood samples (43 ophthalmopathy, 75 hyperthyroidism and approximately 17 progressor patients) is reported in the paper. Prospective prediction of ophthalmopathy was tested in an independent validation cohort of some 20 hyperthyroidism patients and some 17 patients who later progressed to ophthalmopathy. To identify distinguishing TCR V-J signatures, a discovery cohort of some 100 patients was used, comprising 43 with Graves' ophthalmopathy and around 57 with stable Graves' hyperthyroidism. The study also compared thyroid tissue and blood T-cell repertoires from 5 to 7 Graves' hyperthyroidism patients. For training and testing, the approximately 97 patients in the discovery cohort were randomly divided in a 7:3 ratio. Once sampling was done, hyperthyroidism patients were given methimazole at a starting dose of 30 mg daily, whereas ophthalmopathy patients were given high-dose intravenous methylprednisolone.

In its sample, this clonotype was seen a few times. No cognate antigen has been identified for it. There are no base qualities to consult, and no much larger clone falls within one base. CDR1 is given as SGHAT and CDR2 as FQDESV, both from the germline V gene (reference sequence). V is trimmed back by 6 bases and J by 6 bases, and the junction contains 10 bases that no gene match accounts for. The cysteine opens and the phenylalanine closes a CDR3 of 14 amino acids. This entry keeps only the CDR3 DNA: 42 bases, framed from base 1. The TCR beta CDR3 regions were amplified from the RNA transcripts. For the first round of RT-PCR on the TCR CDR3, the HTBI primer set was used together with the Qiagen OneStep RT-PCR kit. Libraries were constructed in a second round of multiplex PCR, after which size selection and purification were performed. Sequencing of the libraries was done on an Illumina HiSeq2000 using paired-end 100 bp reads. For the original study's pipeline: SOAPnuke was used to process the raw data, throwing out any read that contained adapters or uncalled bases, had a mean Phred below 15, or lacked an exact constant-primer or identifier match. COPE v1.2.5 was used to merge the high-quality paired reads, and each unique nucleotide sequence was defined as a clonotype. Clonotypes were aligned to IMGT TRBV, TRBD and TRBJ reference segments using MiTCR v1.1. Only V-J combinations with frequency above 0.0001, covering 99% to 99.2% of repertoires, were analysed. A TCS score was defined as the ratio of F50 (clonal expansion) to E x V (chaos), with BLOSUM62-based TCRdist applied between CDR3 peptides within each V-J. Welch's t-statistics and random forest reduced roughly 530 V-J features to under 15, which were used in a naive Bayes classifier (R e1071). The raw public data were reprocessed by TCRdb itself: fastp quality trimming at Q25, MiXCR clonotype calling, in-frame beta chains only. Identical CDR3 proteins give one entry, which carries the most common genes and DNA. None of the V and J calls come from the authors' own analysis; TCRdb made them. The sample table shows 250,000 to 300,000 distinct CDR3 sequences, and less than 15% are seen once. The ten largest clones represent roughly 8% of the sample.

Overall results and qualifications from the work: In validation, the model predicted progression to ophthalmopathy a median of around 6.5 months before onset, with approximately 68% sensitivity and just under 75% specificity. In cross-validation, a model built on a 13 V-J signature told ophthalmopathy apart from stable hyperthyroidism with 85% to 90% sensitivity and around 81% specificity, and in testing the same model reached 80%/75%. Blood samples also contained most of the expanded thyroid clonotypes (frequency above 0.001), which suggests that blood repertoires may reflect thyroid immune responses. Sample size was not statistically predetermined, and investigators were not blinded to group allocation.

The hyperthyroidism patients were between 18 and 65 years old and newly diagnosed, with a disease duration of less than 2 months. Exclusion was applied to patients with uncontrolled infections, other autoimmune diseases, pregnancy or lactation. Clinical symptoms, serum thyroxine and TRAb, thyroid ultrasound, and orbital computed tomography formed the basis for the diagnoses. Blood from progressor patients was drawn when they were first diagnosed with hyperthyroidism, before any ophthalmopathy symptoms appeared. PBMCs were isolated from more than 8 ml of fresh peripheral blood by Ficoll-Paque density gradient centrifugation. Progressor patients were defined as those initially diagnosed with Graves' hyperthyroidism in whom ophthalmopathy developed during follow-up. Trizol reagent was used to extract total RNA, and RNA quality was then checked on an Agilent 2100 Bioanalyzer.

The receptor was isolated from a woman in her 30s with Graves' hyperthyroidism that later progressed to Graves' ophthalmopathy. Sequenced input: blood. The receptor chain draws on TRBV11-1 and TRBJ1-1, with 7 bases in between that match TRBD1. CDR3 region: CASSPMTGSPEAFF. The DNA sequence is TGTGCCAGCAGTCCAATGACAGGGTCCCCTGAAGCTTTCTTT.